The 12 T cell receptor beta chains below come from one sample, sequenced in a study of blood T cell repertoires in COVID-19. This table comes from immunoSEQ multiplex PCR, and its TCRdb copy is limited to in-frame clones, with some not included. Of about 150,000 clones in the sample, 65% to 80% were seen once. Input material: PBMCs or T cells enriched from blood (not recorded which). All receptors come from a woman between 65 and 79 years old in a cohort exposed to, infected with or recovered from COVID-19 (not recorded which).

The chain uses TRBV3-1 (or the pseudogene TRBV3-2) and TRBJ1-3, with D unclear. The ends were cut back, 2 bases at V and 4 bases at J, with 6 bases in the middle. CDR1 LGHDT and CDR2 YNNKEL come from the germline V gene (reference sequence). The CDR3 sequence is 13 residues long. CDR3 amino acids: CASSQTTGNTIYF. CDR3 coding DNA: TGTGCCAGCAGCCAAACAACAGGAAACACCATATATTTT.

This clone showed up just once. The chain combines TRBV28 with TRBJ1-2, with 8 nucleotides matching TRBD1. CDR3 length: 17 amino acids. Germline CDR1 MDHEN, CDR2 SYDVKM. With 5 bases clipped from V and 2 bases from J, the junction kept 13 bases outside the gene matches. The CDR3 spells CASSLYALAGGNYGYTF. The CDR3 DNA is TGTGCCAGCAGTCTTTACGCGTTGGCAGGGGGCAACTATGGCTACACCTTC.

V and J are TRBV2 and TRBJ2-5, with D possibly being TRBD1 (5 bases). The germline gives CDR1 SNHLY, CDR2 FYNNEI. Trimming took 6 bases from V and 2 from J, leaving 13 bases between them. This CDR3 comprises 14 residues. CDR3 bases: TGTGCCAGCAGGATGCAGGGTTTACAAGAGACCCAGTACTTC. This gives the protein CASRMQGLQETQYF.

J is TRBJ2-2 and V is TRBV27, with 11 bases that match TRBD1. The CDR3 extends over 16 amino acids. The germline V gene encodes CDR1 MNHEY and CDR2 SMNVEV (reference sequence). V was clipped by 4 bases and J by 3 bases; unmatched bases: 4. DNA for the CDR3: TGTGCCAGCAGTTACGGACAGGGGGCTTACACCGGGGAGCTGTTTTTT. Its protein is CASSYGQGAYTGELFF.

The chain employs TRBV28 and TRBJ1-2; 8 nucleotides line up with TRBD1. Unmatched junction bases numbered 7, after V lost 9 bases and J lost 4 bases. There are 13 residues in the CDR3. Germline CDR1 is MDHEN and CDR2 is SYDVKM. The CDR3, as DNA: TGTGCCAGTACGGACAGGGAGGCCTATGGCTACACCTTC. This sequence encodes CASTDREAYGYTF.

The rearrangement uses TRBV12-5 and TRBJ2-3; tentatively, D is TRBD1 (5 bases). This CDR3 comprises 12 residues. V was cut by 6 bases and J by 2 bases, with 6 bases left in between. Germline V CDR1 and CDR2: LGHNT, FRNRAP. The CDR3 DNA is TGTGCTAGTGGGGGGCCCACAGATACGCAGTATTTT. Protein sequence: CASGGPTDTQYF.

In nucleotides, the CDR3 is TGTGCCAGCAGCTTACACAGGGGCGGCGAGACCCAGTACTTC. Amino acids: CASSLHRGGETQYF. The V and J genes are TRBV11-3 and TRBJ2-5; 7 nucleotides align to TRBD1. Unmatched junction bases numbered 5, after V lost 2 bases and J lost 5 bases. Germline CDR1 reads SGHNT; CDR2 reads YENEEA. This CDR3 comprises 14 residues.

CDR3 DNA: TGTGCCAGCAGTCCGGCGGGGCGACCGGGCCATGGCTACACCTTC. Translated, it gives CASSPAGRPGHGYTF. V and J are TRBV7-9 and TRBJ1-2, with D maybe TRBD1 (5 bases). V was clipped by 6 bases and J by 6 bases, with 20 bases between them. CDR1 is SEHNR, CDR2 FQNEAQ, per germline (reference sequence). CDR3 length: 15 residues.

V and J are TRBV28 and TRBJ1-1; TRBD1 might be the D (6 bases). The CDR3 is 16 amino acids. Deletions cut 4 bases from V and 1 base from J, with 16 bases between. The germline gives CDR1 MDHEN, CDR2 SYDVKM. In nucleotides, the CDR3 is TGTGCCAGCAGTTCCTCCAAACAGGGTTGGAACACTGAAGCTTTCTTT. Amino acid sequence: CASSSSKQGWNTEAFF.

This clone was counted only a few times. The chain is built from TRBV7-2 and TRBJ1-2; tentative D call: TRBD1 (5 bases). Between the trimmed V and J ends, which lost 5 bases and 9 bases, there was a span of 16 bases. This CDR3 is 13 amino acids long. The V gene's germline CDR1 is SGHTA and CDR2 FQGNSA. CDR3: CASSPLWGDRYTF. DNA of the CDR3: TGTGCCAGCAGCCCCCTCTGGGGGGACCGCTACACCTTC.

The rearrangement uses TRBV3-1 (or the pseudogene TRBV3-2) and TRBJ2-1, with TRBD1 as a possible D gene (6 bases). Per germline, CDR1 LGHDT and CDR2 YNNKEL (reference sequence). There are 16 residues in the CDR3. Trimming pared 1 base from V and 0 bases from J, leaving 10 bases between. The CDR3 loop is CASSQGRGSSYNEQFF. CDR3 DNA: TGTGCCAGCAGCCAAGGAAGGGGGAGCTCCTACAATGAGCAGTTCTTC.

Here the CDR3 DNA reads TGCGCCAGCAGCCCGGGACAGGGGCGGGAGACCCAGTACTTC. It translates to CASSPGQGRETQYF. This chain joins TRBV4-3 and TRBJ2-5; 10 positions match TRBD1. The trim removed 4 bases at V and 5 bases at J, leaving 4 bases unmatched. The CDR3 loop spans 14 amino acids. Germline V lookup: CDR1 LGHNA, CDR2 YSLEER.